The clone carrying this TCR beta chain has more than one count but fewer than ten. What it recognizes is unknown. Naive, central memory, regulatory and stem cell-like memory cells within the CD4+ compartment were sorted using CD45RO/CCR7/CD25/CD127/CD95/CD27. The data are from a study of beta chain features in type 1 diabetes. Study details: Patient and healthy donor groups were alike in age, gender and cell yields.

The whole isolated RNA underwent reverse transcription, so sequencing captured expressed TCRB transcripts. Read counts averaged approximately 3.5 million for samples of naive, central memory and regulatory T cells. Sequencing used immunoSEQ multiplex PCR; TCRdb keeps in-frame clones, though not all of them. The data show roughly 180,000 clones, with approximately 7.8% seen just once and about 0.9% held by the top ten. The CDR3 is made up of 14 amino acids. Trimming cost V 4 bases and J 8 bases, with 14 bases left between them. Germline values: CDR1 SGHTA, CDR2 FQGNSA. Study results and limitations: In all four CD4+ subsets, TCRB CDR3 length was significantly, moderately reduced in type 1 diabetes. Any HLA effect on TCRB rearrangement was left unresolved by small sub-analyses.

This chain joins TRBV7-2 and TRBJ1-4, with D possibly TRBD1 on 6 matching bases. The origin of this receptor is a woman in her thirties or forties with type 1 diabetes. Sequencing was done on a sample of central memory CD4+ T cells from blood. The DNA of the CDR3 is TGTGCCAGCAGCTATGGACAGACTGAGGAAAAACTGTTTTTT. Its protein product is CASSYGQTEEKLFF.